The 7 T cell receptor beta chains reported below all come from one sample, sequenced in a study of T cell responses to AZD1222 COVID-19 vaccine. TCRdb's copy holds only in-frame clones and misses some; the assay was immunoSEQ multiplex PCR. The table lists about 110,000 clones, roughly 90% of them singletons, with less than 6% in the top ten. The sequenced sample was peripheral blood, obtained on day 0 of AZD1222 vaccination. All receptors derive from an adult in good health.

The CDR3 reads CASSYAKNIQYF. DNA for the CDR3: TGTGCCAGCAGCTATGCCAAAAACATTCAGTACTTC. J is TRBJ2-4 and V is TRBV12-3 or TRBV12-4, with D unresolved. The CDR3 is 12 amino acids. Trimming took 6 bases from V and 1 from J, leaving 4 bases between them.

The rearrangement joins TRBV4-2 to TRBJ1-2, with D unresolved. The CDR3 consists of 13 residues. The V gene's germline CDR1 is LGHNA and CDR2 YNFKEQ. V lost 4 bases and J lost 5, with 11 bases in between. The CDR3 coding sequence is TGTGCCAGCAGCCCCCAAGGGAATTATGGCTACACCTTC. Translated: CASSPQGNYGYTF.

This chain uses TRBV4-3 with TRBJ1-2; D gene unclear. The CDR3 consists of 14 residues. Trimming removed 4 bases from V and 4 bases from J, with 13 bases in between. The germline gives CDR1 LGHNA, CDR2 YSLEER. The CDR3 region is CASSREGAGYGYTF. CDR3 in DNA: TGCGCCAGCAGCCGAGAGGGAGCTGGCTATGGCTACACCTTC.

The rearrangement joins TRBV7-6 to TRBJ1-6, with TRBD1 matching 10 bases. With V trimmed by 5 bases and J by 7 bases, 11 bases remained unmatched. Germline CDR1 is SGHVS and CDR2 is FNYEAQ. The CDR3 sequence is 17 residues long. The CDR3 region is CASSPTGTGARNSPLHF. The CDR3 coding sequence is TGTGCCAGCAGCCCTACCGGGACAGGGGCGAGAAATTCACCCCTCCACTTT. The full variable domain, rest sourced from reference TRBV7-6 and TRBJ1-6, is GAGVSQSPRYKVTKRGQDVALRCDPISGHVSLYWYRQALGQGPEFLTYFNYEAQQDKSGLPNDRFSAERPEGSISTLTIQRTEQRDSAMYRCASSPTGTGARNSPLHFGNGTRLTVT.

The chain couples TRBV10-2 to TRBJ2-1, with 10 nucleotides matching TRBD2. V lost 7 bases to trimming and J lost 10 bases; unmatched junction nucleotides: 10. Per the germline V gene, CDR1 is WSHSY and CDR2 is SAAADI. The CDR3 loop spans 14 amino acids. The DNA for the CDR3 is TGCGCCAGCACCCATCTCCTAGCGGGAGTCGAGCAGTTCTTC. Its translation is CASTHLLAGVEQFF.

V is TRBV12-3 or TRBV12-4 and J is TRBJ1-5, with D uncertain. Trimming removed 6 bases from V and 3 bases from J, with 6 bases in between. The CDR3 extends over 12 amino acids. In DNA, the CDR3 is TGTGCCAGCAGCCAGTACAATCAGCCCCAGCATTTT. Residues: CASSQYNQPQHF.

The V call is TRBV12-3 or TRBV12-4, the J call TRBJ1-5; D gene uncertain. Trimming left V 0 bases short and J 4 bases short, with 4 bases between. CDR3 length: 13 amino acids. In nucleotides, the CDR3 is TGTGCCAGCAGTTTAGCCGAGAATCAGCCCCAGCATTTT. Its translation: CASSLAENQPQHF.